This T cell receptor beta chain originates from a study of chemoradiotherapy in HPV16-positive cancers. About the study: Candidate HPV-specific T-cell clones and common TCR motifs came from functional assays in a couple of HPV16-positive patients. Study findings and constraints: In HPV16-positive patients, HPV-responsive T-cell expansion tracked better recurrence-free survival. Non-HPV-specific T cells did not expand in tumors during treatment, whereas candidate HPV-specific clones and E7-related motifs did.

The method was immunoSEQ multiplex PCR; TCRdb's version includes in-frame clones alone and lacks a portion of them. The sample yields around 13,000 clones, around 62% seen once. Repeated repertoire sampling spanned the course of chemoradiotherapy. Remarks on this clone: Its target is not known.

Trimming pared 0 bases from V and 6 bases from J, leaving 11 bases between. Germline CDR1 reads MNHEY; CDR2 reads SVGAGI. The CDR3 runs to 14 residues. The J gene is TRBJ1-1, the V gene TRBV6-5; D possibly corresponds to TRBD1 (6 bases). This sample was taken from a patient who underwent chemoradiotherapy. This sequence was found in a human donor with HPV-associated anogenital cancer. The CDR3 DNA reads TGTGCCAGCAGTTACTCCAGGGGCTCGGCTGAAGCTTTCTTT. As protein: CASSYSRGSAEAFF.